Below, 8 T cell receptor beta chains from the same sample are listed, as sequenced in a study of T cells after yellow fever vaccination. Via MiXCR, TCRdb re-called the 5' RACE reads, giving one row per CDR3 protein. The sample shows 200,000 to 300,000 distinct CDR3 sequences, approximately 6.8% of them seen only once. The sequencing used CD4+ T cells sorted from PBMCs, collected on the day of the yellow fever booster vaccination. These receptors were collected from a man aged 25 to 45 who received the YFV17D yellow fever vaccine.

This clonotype was counted only a few times. The rearrangement links TRBV12-3 or TRBV12-4 to TRBJ2-2; weak D call: TRBD2 (5 bases). Trimming removed 6 bases from V and 4 bases from J, with 12 bases in between. This CDR3 has 14 amino acids. CDR3 DNA: TGTGCCAGCAGCCCAGGAGGAGCCACCGGGGAGCTGTTTTTT. Its protein is CASSPGGATGELFF.

Regarding this clonotype: A much larger clone differs by one base, so this may be a read error. The rearrangement joins TRBV19 to TRBJ2-2; D is possibly TRBD2 (6 bases). Germline V gene sequence: CDR1 LNHDA, CDR2 SQIVND (reference sequence). The CDR3 has 16 amino acids. The V end was cut by 3 bases, the J end by 6 bases, with 17 bases between. CDR3 sequence: CASSMGSGSAAGELFF. For the CDR3, the DNA is TGTGCCAGTAGTATGGGATCCGGGAGTGCGGCCGGGGAGCTGTTTTTT.

The J gene is TRBJ2-2, the V gene TRBV5-6; D uncertain. Looked up from germline, CDR1 is SGHDT and CDR2 is YYEEEE. Trimming shortened V by 2 bases and J by 0 bases, and 8 bases separated the two germline ends. This CDR3 has 15 residues. CDR3 bases: TGTGCCAGCAGCTTACCGCCGGCGAACACCGGGGAGCTGTTTTTT. Its protein product is CASSLPPANTGELFF.

At least ten counts were recorded for this clonotype. The gene calls are TRBV18 and TRBJ2-1; D is possibly TRBD1 (6 bases). The V end lost 3 bases, the J end lost 4 bases, and 7 bases lay between the germline ends. The CDR3 loop spans 13 amino acids. Looked up from germline, CDR1 is KGHSH and CDR2 is LQKENI. The CDR3, as DNA: TGTGCCAGCTCACCCGGACAGTACAATGAGCAGTTCTTC. Its translation: CASSPGQYNEQFF.

The sample holds many counts of this clonotype. The rearrangement links TRBV7-2 to TRBJ2-1; D is perhaps TRBD1 (6 bases). Germline-derived CDR1 and CDR2 are SGHTA and FQGNSA. This CDR3 has 12 residues. The V end was cut by 4 bases, the J end by 8 bases, with 9 bases between. CDR3: CASSSTGYEQFF. CDR3 nucleotides: TGTGCCAGCAGCTCCACAGGGTATGAGCAGTTCTTC.

The chain uses TRBV12-3 or TRBV12-4 and TRBJ1-1; maybe TRBD1 (5 bases). This CDR3 spans 14 amino acids. V was clipped by 7 bases and J by 4 bases, with 16 bases between them. CDR3 sequence reads: CASTSTMQGTEAFF. The CDR3 region has the DNA TGTGCCAGCACTTCTACAATGCAGGGCACTGAAGCTTTCTTT.

This clonotype was recorded at least ten times. The gene calls are TRBV12-3 or TRBV12-4 and TRBJ2-5, with D possibly TRBD1 on 6 matching bases. Between the trimmed V and J ends, which lost 6 bases and 4 bases, there was a span of 12 bases. The length of the CDR3 is 13 residues. The CDR3 DNA is TGTGCCAGCAGATCAGGGGTCGGAGAGACCCAGTACTTC. Protein sequence: CASRSGVGETQYF.

In its sample, this clonotype was seen many times. The rearrangement uses TRBV12-3 or TRBV12-4 and TRBJ2-5, with 8 bases matching TRBD2. The V gene end was trimmed by 8 bases and the J gene end by 3 bases; junction bases not matched to a gene: 11. This CDR3 comprises 15 residues. CDR3 in DNA: TGTGCCAGCGTCCCCGGGAGGGTACATAAAGAGACCCAGTACTTC. Encoded protein: CASVPGRVHKETQYF.